This entry lists 15 T cell receptor beta chains sequenced from one sample in a study of blood T cells in healthy people across ages. It was with a sample-barcoded 5' primer and a J-beta primer mix that a second PCR of about 6 to 11 cycles was run. In TCRdb, the 5' RACE reads were re-called with MiXCR into one record per CDR3 protein. Of about 680,000 distinct CDR3 sequences in the sample, around 45% are singletons; the top ten hold roughly 31%. What was sequenced was blood. The receptor source for this set is an older woman in good health.

Ten or more counts support this clonotype. The gene calls are TRBV29-1 and TRBJ2-7, with a possible D match to TRBD2 (6 bases). Trimming took off 0 bases at V and 6 bases at J, with 9 bases between the two ends. The germline V gene encodes CDR1 SQVTM and CDR2 ANQGSEA. CDR3 length: 12 residues. The CDR3 sequence: CSVEEGGAEQYF. DNA of the CDR3: TGCAGCGTTGAAGAAGGAGGGGCCGAGCAGTACTTC.

V gene TRBV5-8 combines with J gene TRBJ2-7; no reliable D call. The CDR3 is 15 residues long. Germline assignment: CDR1 SGHTS and CDR2 YDEGEE. Trimming cost V 2 bases and J 3 bases, with 15 bases left between them. The chain's CDR3 is CASSLDAAGNYEQYF. For the CDR3, the DNA is TGTGCCAGCAGCTTAGATGCGGCAGGAAACTACGAGCAGTACTTC.

This clonotype appeared a few times. Here the CDR3 reads CASSTGTSGLKETQYF. As DNA, the CDR3 is TGTGCCAGCAGCACTGGGACTAGCGGATTGAAAGAGACCCAGTACTTC. The V call is TRBV11-2, the J call TRBJ2-5, with TRBD2 matching over 11 bases. Looked up from germline, CDR1 is SGHAT and CDR2 is FQNNGV. V lost 5 bases and J lost 3; bases outside the gene matches: 8. The CDR3 is made up of 16 amino acids. Looking up the rest from reference TRBV11-2 and TRBJ2-5 gives the full variable domain: EAGVAQSPRYKIIEKRQSVAFWCNPISGHATLYWYQQILGQGPKLLIQFQNNGVVDDSQLPKDRFSAERLKGVDSTLKIQPAKLEDSAVYLCASSTGTSGLKETQYFGPGTRLLVL.

The chain is built from TRBV20-1 and TRBJ1-2; D not certain. The germline V gene has CDR1 DFQATT and CDR2 SNEGSKA (reference sequence). This CDR3 region has 12 residues. Here the CDR3 reads CRLDRADYGYTF. DNA of the CDR3: TGCAGGTTGGACCGGGCGGACTATGGCTACACCTTC.

This clonotype was seen a few times. The chain couples TRBV9 to TRBJ1-2; 8 bases align to TRBD1. With V trimmed by 0 bases and J by 0 bases, 4 bases remained unmatched. Germline-derived CDR1 and CDR2 are SGDLS and YYNGEE. This CDR3 contains 16 residues. CDR3 residues: CASSVAPGQANYGYTF. Here the CDR3 DNA reads TGTGCCAGCAGCGTAGCTCCGGGACAGGCTAACTATGGCTACACCTTC.

The chain combines TRBV6-5 with TRBJ2-7; D possibly corresponds to TRBD2 (6 bases). The J call may be mistaken, given a closer DNA end match to TRBJ2-5. The CDR3 spans 16 residues. Per the germline V gene, CDR1 is MNHEY and CDR2 is SVGAGI. The CDR3 nucleotides are TGTGCCAGCAGAACTCCGATAGGCGGGAATGAAGAGACCCAGTACTTC. Residues: CASRTPIGGNEETQYF.

The J gene is TRBJ2-3, the V gene TRBV4-2; the D is unclear. Trimming took 1 base from V and 5 from J, leaving 13 bases between them. Germline V gene lookup returns CDR1 LGHNA and CDR2 YNFKEQ. The CDR3 spans 15 residues. The CDR3 protein is CASSQAVRLGDTQYF. The CDR3 DNA is TGTGCCAGCAGCCAAGCCGTAAGGTTGGGAGATACGCAGTATTTT.

Concerning this clonotype: Its ends do not fully match the called genes, so a read error is possible. The V call is TRBV12-3 or TRBV12-4, the J call TRBJ1-2, with 7 bases fitting TRBD1. The CDR3 has 13 amino acids. The DNA of the CDR3 is TGCGCCAGCAGATCCGACAGGGCCTATGGCTACACCTTC. Amino acids: CASRSDRAYGYTF.

The chain employs TRBV27 and TRBJ1-5; 8 bases are shared with TRBD1. After removal of 5 bases from V and 3 bases from J, the junction contained 9 bases not matched to a gene. Germline CDR1 reads MNHEY; CDR2 reads SMNVEV (reference sequence). The length of the CDR3 is 16 residues. DNA for the CDR3: TGTGCCAGCAGTCCAGGGGACAGGATTCACAATCAGCCCCAGCATTTT. It translates to CASSPGDRIHNQPQHF.

V and J are TRBV29-1 and TRBJ1-1, with 10 bases identical to TRBD1. Looked up from germline, CDR1 is SQVTM and CDR2 is ANQGSEA. V lost 6 bases, J lost 2 bases, and 6 bases stayed unmatched. This CDR3 contains 14 residues. The CDR3 bases are TGCAGCGTCACCGTGACAGGGGGCAACACTGAAGCTTTCTTT. The encoded protein is CSVTVTGGNTEAFF. Full variable domain (rest looked up from reference TRBV29-1 and TRBJ1-1): SAVISQKPSRDICQRGTSLTIQCQVDSQVTMMFWYRQQPGQSLTLIATANQGSEATYESGFVIDKFPISRPNLTFSTLTVSNMSPEDSSIYLCSVTVTGGNTEAFFGQGTRLTVV.

This clonotype was found a few times. V is TRBV5-1 and J is TRBJ2-4, with D possibly being TRBD2 (5 bases). Germline-derived CDR1 and CDR2 are SGHRS and YFSETQ. CDR3 length: 15 amino acids. Trimming stripped 5 bases from V and 8 bases from J, with 20 bases between. The CDR3 nucleotides are TGCGCCAGCAGTTCTTCCCAGGTGCCGAGGGACATTCAGTACTTC. Encoded protein: CASSSSQVPRDIQYF.

The V gene is TRBV5-6, the J gene TRBJ1-4, with 8 bases that match TRBD1. CDR3 length: 18 residues. Germline values: CDR1 SGHDT, CDR2 YYEEEE. The V and J ends lost 1 base and 0 bases, in that order; junction bases with no gene match: 8. The CDR3 is CASSLRRTGTATNEKLFF. The CDR3 DNA follows: TGTGCCAGCAGCTTGCGGCGGACAGGGACAGCAACTAATGAAAAACTGTTTTTT.

By sample fraction, this clonotype is medium-sized. V is TRBV30 and J is TRBJ1-5; D remains ambiguous. CDR1 is GTSNPN and CDR2 is SVGIG in the germline V gene (reference sequence). The ends were cut back, 1 base at V and 6 bases at J, with 10 bases in the middle. The CDR3 is made up of 13 amino acids. CDR3 bases: TGTGCCTGGAGTGCGGGAGGCAGTCAGCCCCAGCATTTT. It specifies CAWSAGGSQPQHF. Full variable domain (rest looked up from reference TRBV30 and TRBJ1-5): SQTIHQWPATLVQPVGSPLSLECTVEGTSNPNLYWYRQAAGRGLQLLFYSVGIGQISSEVPQNLSASRPQDRQFILSSKKLLLSDSGFYLCAWSAGGSQPQHFGDGTRLSIL.

This chain connects TRBV30 to TRBJ2-3, with 10 nucleotides matching TRBD2. Trimming took 2 bases from V and 6 from J; bases not matched to a gene: 14. The CDR3 is 17 residues long. Germline V lookup: CDR1 GTSNPN, CDR2 SVGIG (reference sequence). The CDR3 nucleotides are TGTGCCTGGAGTCCGTTGGCTAGCGGGAGACAGCCGGATACGCAGTATTTT. Its protein is CAWSPLASGRQPDTQYF.

A word on this clonotype: At one of its ends the junction is not consistent with the germline gene, which may arise from a read error. The genes are TRBV4-3 and TRBJ2-1, with 7 bases identical to TRBD2. The CDR3 is made up of 15 amino acids. Germline V gives CDR1 LGHNA, CDR2 YSLEER. This CDR3 reads CTSSQDWGLNNEQFF. The CDR3, as DNA: TGCACCAGCAGCCAAGACTGGGGACTAAACAATGAGCAGTTCTTC.